This T cell receptor (beta chain) was found in a study of T cell responses to AZD1222 COVID-19 vaccine (dated by TCRdb to about 2021). Study-level background: AZD1222 recipients given second doses at about 4 weeks or at about 12 weeks were pooled, since spike-specific TCR depth and breadth were not found to differ between the two schedules. A total of 240 or so trial participants underwent TCR sequencing, of whom 200 to 220 had received two doses of AZD1222 and about 26 had received two doses of the MenACWY control vaccine. Trial participants were enrolled into age subgroups of 18-55, 56-69 and 70-plus years, which contained about 160, 30 and 59 TCR-sequenced participants, respectively. Broad study findings and their caveats: Reportedly, almost half of the unique spike-specific TCRs recognized epitopes lying outside the regions that are mutated in the B.1.351 and B.1.1.7 variants. The vaccine-associated CD4 TCRs covered the entire spike protein, and the dominant responses fell in regions 160-218 and 743-854. In the small 56-69-year group, the increase in depth fell short of significance, most likely because of low power. Participants were mostly white British, with more females than males. The authors suggested clonal diversity may have been underestimated. After two AZD1222 doses, both the breadth and the depth of spike-specific TCRs were significantly higher than at day 0 and than in MenACWY recipients. Conclusions about previously exposed vaccinees are limited because only a handful of AZD1222 recipients were SARS-CoV-2 seropositive at baseline. Because no samples from the day 14 peak response were available, repertoires could be characterized only after the peak T cell response.

V and J are trimmed by 6 bases and 5 bases, and the gene matches miss 4 bases of the junction. CDR1 and CDR2 are read off the germline V gene as SNHLY and FYNNEI. Taken from cysteine to phenylalanine, the CDR3 has 13 residues. CDR3 DNA only is kept here, 39 bases in frame from base 1. Reading the label with the study, this specimen's time point is: baseline before first vaccination. Vaccinee samples were obtained from the UK trials COV001 and COV002, which included a single-blind randomized controlled phase 2/3 trial of AZD1222 (ChAdOx1 nCoV-19) in healthy adults. Trial participant PBMC samples were collected at day 0 and day 28 after the second dose for TCRbeta chain sequencing. A remark on this clone: No antigen is known for it. The record has no base qualities; no much larger clone is one base away.

The CDR3 regions of human TCRbeta chains were analyzed by immunosequencing. The original pipeline was this. TCRs in the repertoires were matched against a reference library of SARS-CoV-2-specific TCRs that had been generated with the MIRA antigen-specificity platform. Breadth was defined as the fraction of unique TCRs that were SARS-CoV-2-associated. Depth was defined as the fraction of total T cells that were SARS-CoV-2-associated. Each spike-specific TCR was assigned to its reactive spike region and to a CD4 or CD8 class using the MIRA data. Log10-transformed breadth and depth values were compared by one-way ANOVA with Sidak's multiple comparisons tests. What TCRdb holds here is the immuneACCESS table cut down to in-frame rearrangements. Part of the clones is not present; checked against another copy, under half of the missing clones reflect an unresolved V gene, and the others are unexplained. From that table come the V and J calls and clone size; the DNA was used to work out D and trimming. The sample includes approximately 80,000 clones, with 75% to 85% observed a single time. About 20% of the sample is in the top ten clones.

Rearrangement joined TRBV2 to TRBJ1-5, with 7 middle bases fitting TRBD1. This sequence was found in an adult in good health. The source material was peripheral blood, sampled on day 0 of AZD1222 vaccination. The nucleotides are TGTGCCAGCAGCGGAACAGGGGATCAGCCCCAGCATTTT. Its protein product is CASSGTGDQPQHF.